What follows is one TCR beta chain and its context. What this receptor recognizes is not known. Base qualities were left out, and no much larger clone turns up one base away. The data derive from a study of CD8+CD57+ T cells in acquired aplastic anemia listed by TCRdb under 2018. Looking at the study overall: DNA extracted from sorted CD4+ and CD8+ cells had a mean of roughly 3.4 ug, with a range of roughly 0.2 to 30 ug.

The study deep-sequenced TCR repertoires of sorted CD4+ and CD8+ blood T cells from severe aplastic anemia patients and healthy subjects. Ficoll-Paque density gradient centrifugation was used to isolate peripheral blood mononuclear cells. Before DNA extraction, CD4+ and CD8+ T cells were sorted by FACS or by magnetic beads. Broad study findings and their caveats: Patients and healthy controls showed no significant difference in CD8+ Simpson's diversity (P=0.060). Around 28 CD8+ CDR3 sequences were found to be shared between patients and controls, but these sequences appeared to be highly expressed in patients and within the immunodominant clones of the patients.

Profiling of TCR beta VDJ combinations and CDR3 sequences used genomic DNA as the template. TCR repertoire sequencing was run on an Illumina HiSeq 2000. The authors' analysis ran thus. Repertoire assessment relied on Simpson's diversity index, CDR3 size and DJ length profiles, and TRBV/TRBJ rearrangement plots. The immunodominant clone was defined as the most abundant DNA sequence in deep sequencing data. CDR3 amino acid sequences were checked for sharing between subjects and were compared against published repertoires and the VDJdb database. TCRdb took the public reads, trimmed them with fastp at Q25, ran MiXCR for clone calling and kept in-frame beta chains. Each CDR3 protein gets just one entry, which takes the most common genes and DNA from the rows behind it. V and J calls and clone size were set by TCRdb, not the authors. The sample table records 150,000 to 200,000 distinct CDR3 sequences; 64% of these occur just once. The top ten clones comprise 35% to 55% of the sample.

V was cut back by 4 bases and J by 4 bases, leaving a gap of 10 bases between them. The CDR3 starts with the cysteine, ends with the phenylalanine, and has 12 residues. Kept here is only the CDR3 DNA, which spans 36 bases and is read in frame from base 1. Looking up the germline V gene yields CDR1 SQVTM and CDR2 ANQGSEA. This clonotype was sampled from a human donor with severe aplastic anemia or a healthy control (not recorded which). The material sequenced was sorted CD4+, CD8+, or CD8+CD57+ T cells (not recorded which) from PBMCs. The chain was built from TRBV29-1 and TRBJ1-1; the D gene is not confidently resolved. The CDR3: CSVVLASTEAFF. The nucleotides are TGCAGCGTTGTGTTGGCAAGCACTGAAGCTTTCTTT.